Described below is a single T cell receptor beta chain sequence and its context. The antigen remains undetermined. Nucleic acids came from premalignant or tumor cells enriched by macro-dissection. The data are from a study of immune evolution from preneoplasia to lung adenocarcinoma. Study-wide background: HLA loss of heterozygosity: about 7% AIS, about 14% MIA, around 35% ADC, none AAH.

The table came from immunoSEQ multiplex PCR; TCRdb's copy has only in-frame clones and leaves some out. The sample carries 6,000 to 10,000 clones, about 83% recorded once. Study results and caveats: Normal lung had highest clonality; later lesions appeared denser, more diverse. Normal lung had the highest top T cell clone frequencies.

Germline CDR1 SGHRS, CDR2 YFSETQ. The CDR3 consists of 15 residues. V was pared by 0 bases and J by 1 base, with 10 bases between. The clonotype comes from a person aged 70 to 85 with lung adenocarcinoma. This sequence joins TRBV5-1 and TRBJ2-5, with a possible D match to TRBD2 (6 bases). The source material was FFPE minimally invasive lung adenocarcinoma tissue. The CDR3 here is CASSLGTITQETQYF. The CDR3 DNA is TGCGCCAGCAGCTTGGGGACTATAACCCAAGAGACCCAGTACTTC.